This T cell receptor (beta chain) is from a study of blood T cell repertoires in COVID-19. Sequenced by immunoSEQ multiplex PCR; TCRdb stores in-frame clones only, minus some. The repertoire holds approximately 190,000 clones, 75% to 90% seen once, with around 6.3% in the top ten. This clone was counted many times. CDR1 is SNHLY, CDR2 FYNNEI, per germline. The J segment lost 0 bases and the V segment lost 5 bases, leaving 3 bases of the junction unmatched. This CDR3 contains 15 residues. The chain is built from TRBV2 and TRBJ2-1; the match to TRBD2 covers 8 bases. The sequencing sample was made of peripheral blood. The sequence was obtained from a woman aged 40 to 55 with acute or convalescent COVID-19. This chain's CDR3 is CASSPGGHSYNEQFF. CDR3 in DNA: TGTGCCAGCAGTCCGGGGGGGCACTCCTACAATGAGCAGTTCTTC.